This entry describes one TCR beta chain. No antigen is known for it. These data originate in a study of T cell repertoires in cytomegalovirus infection. Study at large: CMV infection plus the matching HLA type was flagged by public TCR beta signatures. Findings of the study overall: CMV carriers having the relevant HLA were flagged by cumulative public TCR beta family frequency. HLA-C-restricted, CMV-specific TCR beta clonotypes were dominant ex vivo.

TCRdb analysed the reads with MiXCR anew, one entry per CDR3 protein. The data show 250,000 to 300,000 distinct CDR3 sequences, about 13% seen once. In germline, CDR1 is DFQATT, CDR2 SNEGSKA (reference sequence). V was pared by 6 bases and J by 5 bases, with 20 bases between. The CDR3 extends over 16 amino acids. The V gene is TRBV20-1, the J gene TRBJ1-6, with a possible D match to TRBD1 (5 bases). This TCR was recovered from a human donor in good health (CMV status not recorded). Some clones in this sample may be carry-over from other donors' samples. Sequencing used PBMCs. The CDR3 loop reads CSAPGRRGPDNSPLHF. The CDR3 nucleotides are TGCAGTGCCCCGGGCAGAAGGGGTCCCGATAATTCACCCCTCCACTTT.